The source of this T cell receptor (beta chain) is a study of a mutant IDH1 vaccine in newly diagnosed glioma (dated by TCRdb to 2020 to 2022). General notes on the study: Across visits V03 through V10, patients got a total of eight vaccinations, given in weeks 1, 3, 5, 7, 11, 15, 19 and 23. In the chemotherapy-containing groups, vaccination started alongside temozolomide cycles, whereas in patients who had radiotherapy alone it started 4-6 weeks after radiotherapy. Of the 25 to 35 patients who were treated, about 62% were male and about 40% were female, and the mean age was about 40 years. Before enrollment, patients had received standard therapy of radiotherapy alone, temozolomide alone, or radiochemotherapy with temozolomide; most received the combination. Peripheral blood was drawn at six visits: V03 (baseline), V05, V07, V10, V12 and V13. Longitudinal TCRB deep sequencing was performed for some 25 treated patients wherever samples were available for exploratory analyses.

Interpreted using the paper, the time point label stands for: week 5, during vaccination. A 20-mer mutant IDH1 peptide at 300 micrograms in Montanide made up each vaccine dose, which was injected subcutaneously together with topical imiquimod. All donors had newly diagnosed IDH1-mutant astrocytomas of WHO grade 3 or 4 that showed loss of nuclear ATRX. The samples were drawn from NOA16, a multicentre, single-arm, open-label phase I trial in Germany that tested a mutant IDH1 peptide vaccine in humans for the first time. Genomic DNA for TCRB sequencing was isolated from EDTA blood with the DNeasy Blood and Tissue Kit. The paper's findings and limits, for the study overall: Pseudoprogression appeared unrelated to alterations in the top peripheral T cell clonotypes detected by TCRB sequencing. The authors stated that sample limitations prevented analyses of patient blood samples from being reproduced. PBMC samples for TCRB deep sequencing were selected based on availability. Vaccine-induced immune responses across multiple MHC alleles were detected in around 92% of patients.

This clone came up once. The antigen it recognizes is unknown. No base quality values were provided; no much bigger clone lies one nucleotide off. V trim: 7 bases; J trim: 9 bases; unmatched bases: 7. The CDR1 and CDR2 encoded by the germline V gene (reference sequence) are LNHDA and SQIVND. Taken from cysteine to phenylalanine, the CDR3 has 14 residues. Only the CDR3 region is kept as DNA, spanning 42 bases read in frame from base 1. The library was built by means of the immunoSEQ multiplex PCR assay. The hsTCRB Kit was used according to the manufacturer's protocol to amplify rearranged TCR beta chain sequences. TCRB libraries were sequenced on an Illumina MiSeq. Per the original workflow: The kit vendor's proprietary platform handled demultiplexing, trimming and gene mapping. TCRdb took over this immuneACCESS table, retaining in-frame rearrangements with V and J assigned. Such tables are incomplete; in checked studies, under half of the missing clones stem from an unresolved V gene, and the remainder is unexplained. That table is the source of V, J and clone size, and D and trimming were worked out from the DNA. This sample is represented by just under 80,000 clones; over 75% of them were singletons. The biggest ten clones account for more than 0.5% of the sample.

The sequence derives from a woman aged 50 to 60 with glioma. This material consisted of PBMCs, taken from a glioma patient whose treatment included an IDH1 peptide vaccine. The rearrangement combines TRBV19 with TRBJ2-1; 12 bases in the junction line up with TRBD2. At the DNA level, the sequence is TGTGCCAGTACCGTGACTAGCGGGAGTACTGAGCAGTTCTTC. Translated, this gives CASTVTSGSTEQFF.